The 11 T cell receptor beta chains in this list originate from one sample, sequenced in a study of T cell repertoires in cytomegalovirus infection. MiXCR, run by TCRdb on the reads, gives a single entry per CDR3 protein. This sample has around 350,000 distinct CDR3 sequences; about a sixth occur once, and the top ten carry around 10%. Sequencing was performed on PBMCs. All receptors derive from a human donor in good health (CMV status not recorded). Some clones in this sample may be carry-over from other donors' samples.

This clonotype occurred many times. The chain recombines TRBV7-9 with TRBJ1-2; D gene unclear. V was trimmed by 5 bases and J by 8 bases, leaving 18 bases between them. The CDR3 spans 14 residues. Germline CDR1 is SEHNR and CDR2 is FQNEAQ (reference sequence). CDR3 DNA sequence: TGTGCCAGCAGCCCAGGACTGGTCAAGGGAGGCTACACCTTC. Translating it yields CASSPGLVKGGYTF.

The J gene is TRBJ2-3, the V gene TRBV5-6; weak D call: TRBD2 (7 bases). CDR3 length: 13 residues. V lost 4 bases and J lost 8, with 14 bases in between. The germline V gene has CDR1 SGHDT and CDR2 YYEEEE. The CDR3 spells CASSGGDTTTQYF. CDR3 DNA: TGTGCCAGCAGCGGGGGGGACACTACTACGCAGTATTTT.

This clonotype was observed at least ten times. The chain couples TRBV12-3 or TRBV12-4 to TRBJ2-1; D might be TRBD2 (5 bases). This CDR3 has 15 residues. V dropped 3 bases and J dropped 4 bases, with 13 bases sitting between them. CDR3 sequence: CASSFGPGSYNEQFF. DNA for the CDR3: TGTGCCAGCAGTTTTGGCCCTGGGAGTTACAATGAGCAGTTCTTC.

The DNA for the CDR3 is TGTGCCAGCAGACACAAGCTGAACACTGAAGCTTTCTTT. This gives the protein CASRHKLNTEAFF. This chain joins TRBV28 and TRBJ1-1; D unclear. This CDR3 is 13 amino acids long. The germline V gene encodes CDR1 MDHEN and CDR2 SYDVKM. V lost 6 bases, J lost 0 bases, and 8 bases lay in between.

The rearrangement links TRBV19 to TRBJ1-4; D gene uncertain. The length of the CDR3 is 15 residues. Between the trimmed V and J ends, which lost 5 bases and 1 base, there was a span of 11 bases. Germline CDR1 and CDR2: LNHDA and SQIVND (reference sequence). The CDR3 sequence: CASSYGWGTNEKLFF. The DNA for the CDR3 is TGTGCCAGTAGTTACGGATGGGGAACTAATGAAAAACTGTTTTTT. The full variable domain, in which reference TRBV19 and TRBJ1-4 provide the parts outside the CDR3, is DGGITQSPKYLFRKEGQNVTLSCEQNLNHDAMYWYRQDPGQGLRLIYYSQIVNDFQKGDIAEGYSVSREKKESFPLTVTSAQKNPTAFYLCASSYGWGTNEKLFFGSGTQLSVL.

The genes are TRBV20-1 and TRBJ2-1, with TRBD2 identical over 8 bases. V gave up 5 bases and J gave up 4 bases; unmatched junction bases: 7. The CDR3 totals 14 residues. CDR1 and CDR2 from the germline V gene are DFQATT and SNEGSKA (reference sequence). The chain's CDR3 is CSAAPSGLYNEQFF. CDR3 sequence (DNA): TGCAGTGCTGCTCCTAGCGGGCTTTACAATGAGCAGTTCTTC.

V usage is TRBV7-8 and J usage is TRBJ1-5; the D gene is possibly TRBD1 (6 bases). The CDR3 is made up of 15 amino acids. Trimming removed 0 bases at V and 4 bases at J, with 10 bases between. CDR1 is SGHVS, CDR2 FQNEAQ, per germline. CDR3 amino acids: CASSLAGQPNQPQHF. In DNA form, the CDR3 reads TGTGCCAGCAGCTTAGCAGGACAGCCAAATCAGCCCCAGCATTTT. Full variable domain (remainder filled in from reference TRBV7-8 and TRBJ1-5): GAGVSQSPRYKVAKRGQDVALRCDPISGHVSLFWYQQALGQGPEFLTYFQNEAQLDKSGLPSDRFFAERPEGSVSTLKIQRTQQEDSAVYLCASSLAGQPNQPQHFGDGTRLSIL.

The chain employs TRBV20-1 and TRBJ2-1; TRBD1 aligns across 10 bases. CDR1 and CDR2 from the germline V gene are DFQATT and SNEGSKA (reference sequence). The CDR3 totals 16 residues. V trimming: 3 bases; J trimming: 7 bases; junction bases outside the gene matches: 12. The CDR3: CSASTTGGQGSNEQFF. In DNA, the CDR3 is TGCAGTGCTAGCACAACCGGGGGACAGGGGTCGAATGAGCAGTTCTTC.

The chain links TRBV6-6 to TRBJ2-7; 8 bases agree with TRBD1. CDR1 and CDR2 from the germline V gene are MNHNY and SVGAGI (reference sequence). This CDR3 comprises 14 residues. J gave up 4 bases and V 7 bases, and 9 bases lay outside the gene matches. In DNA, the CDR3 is TGTGCCAGCACCACCCGGGACAGGCCTTACGAGCAGTACTTC. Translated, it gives CASTTRDRPYEQYF.

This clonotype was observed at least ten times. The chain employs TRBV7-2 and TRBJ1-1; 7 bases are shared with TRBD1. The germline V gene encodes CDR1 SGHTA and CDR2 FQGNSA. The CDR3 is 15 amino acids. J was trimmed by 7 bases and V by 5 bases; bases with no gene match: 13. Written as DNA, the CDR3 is TGTGCCAGCAGCCCATCCTCAGGGGGGCTAATTGAAGCTTTCTTT. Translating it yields CASSPSSGGLIEAFF. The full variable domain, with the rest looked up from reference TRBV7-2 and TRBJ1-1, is GAGVSQSPSNKVTEKGKDVELRCDPISGHTALYWYRQSLGQGLEFLIYFQGNSAPDKSGLPSDRFSAERTGGSVSTLTIQRTQQEDSAVYLCASSPSSGGLIEAFFGQGTRLTVV.

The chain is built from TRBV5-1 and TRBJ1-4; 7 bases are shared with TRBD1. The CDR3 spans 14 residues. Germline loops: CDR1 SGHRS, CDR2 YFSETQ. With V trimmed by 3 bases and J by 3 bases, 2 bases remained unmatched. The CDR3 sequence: CASSSGQPNEKLFF. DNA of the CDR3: TGCGCCAGCAGCTCGGGACAGCCTAATGAAAAACTGTTTTTT.